This T cell receptor beta chain is drawn from a study of PD-1 blockade in classical Hodgkin lymphoma. Specified time point: cycle 4 day 1 (C4D1), after 6 weeks of nivolumab. Relapses following autologous stem cell transplantation were seen in all patients, with brentuximab vedotin exposure varying. Some clones are missing from TCRdb's copy, which holds only in-frame ones; the method was immunoSEQ multiplex PCR. Of nearly 25,000 clones in the sample, approximately 65% were seen once. CDR3 length: 13 amino acids. After removal of 8 bases from V and 7 bases from J, the junction contained 6 bases not matched to a gene.

This receptor was identified in a human donor with classical Hodgkin lymphoma. Sequencing used peripheral blood mononuclear cells (PBMCs), obtained before the fourth cycle of nivolumab. The gene calls are TRBV23-1 and TRBJ1-5, with 9 bases lining up with TRBD1. TRBV23-1 is marked as an open reading frame, function uncertain. CDR3 bases: TGCGCCAGCTCGGGACAGGGCAGCCAGCCCCAGCATTTT. Amino acids: CASSGQGSQPQHF.